The 24 T cell receptor beta chains below were found in one sample sequenced in a study of early T cells in non-severe SARS-CoV-2 infection. TCRdb passed the 5' RACE reads through MiXCR, listing each CDR3 protein once. The sample lists some 64,000 distinct CDR3 sequences; around 20% were seen once. The specimen comprised whole blood, sampled at baseline. Every receptor here comes from an adult who was a healthcare worker with PCR-confirmed SARS-CoV-2 infection or an uninfected control (not recorded which).

The chain recombines TRBV9 with TRBJ1-3; TRBD1 agrees at 8 bases. In germline, CDR1 is SGDLS, CDR2 YYNGEE. V lost 0 bases, J lost 4 bases, and 3 bases stayed unmatched. This CDR3 contains 15 residues. In DNA form, the CDR3 reads TGTGCCAGCAGCGTAGGACAGGGGTTCGGAAACACCATATATTTT. Amino acids: CASSVGQGFGNTIYF.

This clonotype occurred a few times. The rearrangement joins TRBV2 to TRBJ2-7; no reliable D call. V lost 8 bases and J 6 bases, leaving 17 bases between the germline ends. This CDR3 has 13 residues. Germline V gene sequence: CDR1 SNHLY, CDR2 FYNNEI. The CDR3 is CASLVSPPAEQYF. CDR3 bases: TGTGCCAGCCTAGTATCGCCTCCCGCCGAGCAGTACTTC.

This chain uses TRBV7-9 with TRBJ2-5; 8 bases are shared with TRBD2. V was pared by 5 bases and J by 4 bases, with 6 bases of the junction left unmatched. Germline CDR1 SEHNR, CDR2 FQNEAQ (reference sequence). This CDR3 is built from 14 residues. CDR3 in amino acids: CASSQRGSAETQYF. In nucleotides, the CDR3 is TGTGCCAGCAGCCAGCGGGGGTCCGCAGAGACCCAGTACTTC.

This clonotype was detected only a few times. The chain recombines TRBV9 with TRBJ2-3, with D perhaps TRBD1 or TRBD2 (6 bases each). The germline V gene has CDR1 SGDLS and CDR2 YYNGEE. V was pared by 4 bases and J by 3 bases, with 18 bases between. The CDR3 is made up of 16 amino acids. CDR3 sequence reads: CASSPGGTLPTDTQYF. In DNA form, the CDR3 reads TGTGCCAGCAGCCCCGGCGGGACACTGCCGACAGATACGCAGTATTTT. The complete variable domain, with remaining parts taken from reference TRBV9 and TRBJ2-3, reads DSGVTQTPKHLITATGQRVTLRCSPRSGDLSVYWYQQSLDQGLQFLIQYYNGEERAKGNILERFSAQQFPDLHSELNLSSLELGDSALYFCASSPGGTLPTDTQYFGPGTRLTVL.

This clonotype was recorded a few times. In DNA form, the CDR3 reads TGTGCCAGCAGCTTAACCCGGGACACTGAAGCTTTCTTT. It is translated as CASSLTRDTEAFF. The chain recombines TRBV7-3 with TRBJ1-1; no clear D. CDR3 size: 13 residues. Trimming took 0 bases from V and 3 from J, leaving 5 bases between them. The germline V gene has CDR1 SGHTA and CDR2 FQGTGA. Together with reference TRBV7-3 and TRBJ1-1, the CDR3 gives the full variable domain: GAGVSQTPSNKVTEKGKYVELRCDPISGHTALYWYRQSLGQGPEFLIYFQGTGAADDSGLPNDRFFAVRPEGSVSTLKIQRTERGDSAVYLCASSLTRDTEAFFGQGTRLTVV.

This clonotype came up a few times. The gene calls are TRBV2 and TRBJ2-4; a weak D match, TRBD2 (6 bases). Trimming left V 6 bases short and J 5 bases short, with 14 bases between. This CDR3 is 14 amino acids long. From germline, CDR1 is SNHLY and CDR2 FYNNEI. As DNA, the CDR3 is TGTGCCAGCAGGAGGAGGAGGGTAGAAAACATTCAGTACTTC. This codes for CASRRRRVENIQYF.

In this sample, this clonotype turned up many times. The V and J genes are TRBV29-1 and TRBJ2-1; unclear D gene. The CDR3 consists of 15 residues. CDR1 is SQVTM and CDR2 is ANQGSEA in the germline V gene. Trimming pared 2 bases from V and 0 bases from J, leaving 11 bases between. CDR3 in DNA: TGCAGCGTTGAACCTCCGGACCGCTCCTACAATGAGCAGTTCTTC. It is translated as CSVEPPDRSYNEQFF.

This clonotype was observed a handful of times. The rearrangement uses TRBV6-5 and TRBJ2-3; D call uncertain. Germline CDR1 MNHEY, CDR2 SVGAGI. The CDR3 extends over 15 amino acids. V gave up 6 bases and J gave up 1 base, with 14 bases separating them. CDR3 sequence: CASRVMKGRTDTQYF. The CDR3 DNA is TGTGCCAGCAGGGTGATGAAAGGCCGCACAGATACGCAGTATTTT.

The V and J genes are TRBV18 and TRBJ1-6; no clear D gene. Trimming took off 1 base at V and 0 bases at J, with 10 bases between the two ends. Germline V gene sequence: CDR1 KGHSH, CDR2 LQKENI. The length of the CDR3 is 17 residues. The CDR3 is CASSPQSASSYNSPLHF. In nucleotides, the CDR3 is TGTGCCAGCTCACCACAAAGCGCGAGCTCCTATAATTCACCCCTCCACTTT. Full variable domain (remainder filled in from reference TRBV18 and TRBJ1-6): NAGVMQNPRHLVRRRGQEARLRCSPMKGHSHVYWYRQLPEEGLKFMVYLQKENIIDESGMPKERFSAEFPKEGPSILRIQQVVRGDSAAYFCASSPQSASSYNSPLHFGNGTRLTVT.

This chain uses TRBV7-6 with TRBJ1-1; 9 bases are a match to TRBD1. With 4 bases clipped from V and 3 bases from J, the junction kept 6 bases outside the gene matches. This CDR3 contains 15 residues. Germline V CDR1 and CDR2: SGHVS, FNYEAQ. CDR3 sequence (DNA): TGTGCCAGCAGCTCAGGGACAGGGTGGGACACTGAAGCTTTCTTT. It codes for CASSSGTGWDTEAFF. Full variable domain (missing parts from reference TRBV7-6 and TRBJ1-1): GAGVSQSPRYKVTKRGQDVALRCDPISGHVSLYWYRQALGQGPEFLTYFNYEAQQDKSGLPNDRFSAERPEGSISTLTIQRTEQRDSAMYRCASSSGTGWDTEAFFGQGTRLTVV.

This clonotype was counted between two and nine times. CDR3 loop: CASSPRAGGPEQYF. The CDR3 region has the DNA TGTGCCAGCTCACCCCGAGCGGGGGGGCCCGAGCAGTACTTC. This chain links TRBV18 with TRBJ2-7; TRBD2 matches 10 bases. The J segment lost 6 bases and the V segment lost 3 bases, leaving 5 bases of the junction unmatched. The CDR3 loop spans 14 amino acids. Per germline, CDR1 KGHSH and CDR2 LQKENI. Filled out from reference TRBV18 and TRBJ2-7, the complete variable domain reads NAGVMQNPRHLVRRRGQEARLRCSPMKGHSHVYWYRQLPEEGLKFMVYLQKENIIDESGMPKERFSAEFPKEGPSILRIQQVVRGDSAAYFCASSPRAGGPEQYFGPGTRLTVT.

The chain links TRBV7-2 to TRBJ2-7; a possible D gene is TRBD1 (6 bases). CDR1 and CDR2 from the germline V gene are SGHTA and FQGNSA. V lost 5 bases and J lost 3, with 14 bases in between. This CDR3 is built from 14 residues. The CDR3 sequence: CASSRPGRGYEQYF. Here the CDR3 DNA reads TGTGCCAGCAGCCGACCGGGCAGGGGCTACGAGCAGTACTTC.

The chain has TRBV27 and TRBJ2-1, with TRBD2 matching 9 bases. J was trimmed by 5 bases and V by 4 bases; bases with no gene match: 9. Germline values: CDR1 MNHEY, CDR2 SMNVEV (reference sequence). This CDR3 is 16 amino acids long. CDR3: CASSSPWRGGDNEQFF. The DNA of the CDR3 is TGTGCCAGCAGTTCCCCCTGGCGGGGGGGTGACAATGAGCAGTTCTTC.

The sample holds a few counts of this clonotype. The J gene is TRBJ2-7, the V gene TRBV6-1; the D is unclear. CDR1 and CDR2 from the germline V gene are MNHNS and SASEGT. This CDR3 is built from 13 residues. V gave up 9 bases and J gave up 6 bases, with 18 bases separating them. CDR3 region: CASPHPYSSEQYF. The CDR3 DNA follows: TGTGCCAGTCCTCACCCCTACAGCAGCGAGCAGTACTTC.

The chain joins TRBV4-1 to TRBJ2-7; D is perhaps TRBD1 (6 bases). The CDR3 extends over 16 amino acids. CDR1 and CDR2 (germline): MGHRA, YSYEKL. V was shortened by 2 bases and J by 0 bases, with 14 bases between the two germline ends. CDR3 in amino acids: CASSQSGTLSSYEQYF. CDR3 in DNA: TGCGCCAGCAGCCAATCCGGGACACTAAGCTCCTACGAGCAGTACTTC.

This clonotype has more than one count but fewer than ten. The chain links TRBV19 to TRBJ2-7; tentative D call: TRBD2 (7 bases). Per germline, CDR1 LNHDA and CDR2 SQIVND (reference sequence). Trimming took 4 bases from V and 0 from J, leaving 16 bases between them. The CDR3 covers 16 residues. The CDR3 reads CASSTSGQLSSYEQYF. CDR3 sequence (DNA): TGTGCCAGTAGTACTAGCGGACAGCTGAGCTCCTACGAGCAGTACTTC.

This clonotype was counted ten times or more. The chain employs TRBV7-6 and TRBJ1-2; 7 bases map to TRBD1. Looked up from germline, CDR1 is SGHVS and CDR2 is FNYEAQ. J gave up 8 bases and V 5 bases, and 11 bases lay outside the gene matches. The CDR3 length is 14 residues. The CDR3: CASSTPYRTGGYTF. The CDR3 DNA follows: TGTGCCAGCAGCACCCCATATCGGACAGGAGGCTACACCTTC.

This clonotype was seen more than once but under ten times. The chain joins TRBV3-1 to TRBJ1-1; 11 bases are shared with TRBD1. The CDR3 loop spans 14 amino acids. The J segment lost 5 bases and the V segment lost 3 bases, leaving 2 bases of the junction unmatched. Germline V lookup: CDR1 LGHDT, CDR2 YNNKEL (reference sequence). CDR3 in amino acids: CASSHRDRGTEAFF. The CDR3 bases are TGTGCCAGCAGCCACCGGGACAGGGGGACTGAAGCTTTCTTT. Variable domain in full (rest from reference TRBV3-1 and TRBJ1-1): DTAVSQTPKYLVTQMGNDKSIKCEQNLGHDTMYWYKQDSKKFLKIMFSYNNKELIINETVPNRFSPKSPDKAHLNLHINSLELGDSAVYFCASSHRDRGTEAFFGQGTRLTVV.

This clonotype was seen more than once but under ten times. The V call is TRBV30, the J call TRBJ1-6; 9 positions agree with TRBD1. The CDR3 runs 15 residues. V lost 3 bases, J lost 4 bases, and 4 bases stayed unmatched. CDR1 is GTSNPN, CDR2 SVGIG, per germline (reference sequence). For the CDR3, the DNA is TGTGCCTGGAGGGACAGGGGCCTTTATAATTCACCCCTCCACTTT. Its translation: CAWRDRGLYNSPLHF.

V gene TRBV10-3 combines with J gene TRBJ2-5, with D possibly matching TRBD1 (6 bases). Germline V gene lookup returns CDR1 ENHRY and CDR2 SYGVKD. V was shortened by 2 bases and J by 4 bases, with 11 bases between the two germline ends. CDR3 length: 14 residues. The CDR3, as DNA: TGTGCCATCAGTGAGCTTGTAGGGGGAGAGACCCAGTACTTC. Translating gives CAISELVGGETQYF.

V usage is TRBV30 and J usage is TRBJ1-6; D remains unclear. V lost 4 bases and J lost 9, with 16 bases in between. The germline V gene encodes CDR1 GTSNPN and CDR2 SVGIG (reference sequence). The CDR3 runs to 14 residues. CDR3 DNA: TGTGCCTGGAATGGACCCGGAGGTAGTTCACCCCTCCACTTT. It yields the protein CAWNGPGGSSPLHF.

This clonotype was detected ten times or more. The chain is built from TRBV4-1 and TRBJ1-1; a weak D match, TRBD1 (5 bases). The V and J ends lost 1 base and 3 bases respectively, with 12 bases between them. This CDR3 region has 15 residues. Germline V gene lookup returns CDR1 MGHRA and CDR2 YSYEKL. This CDR3 reads CASSQVGSRDTEAFF. As DNA, the CDR3 is TGCGCCAGCAGCCAAGTGGGTAGCAGGGACACTGAAGCTTTCTTT.

This clonotype was seen a few times. Germline and junction disagree at one end, which may indicate a read error. The rearrangement uses TRBV19 and TRBJ2-3, with D perhaps TRBD1 or TRBD2 (5 bases each). This CDR3 contains 16 residues. The germline V gene has CDR1 LNHDA and CDR2 SQIVND (reference sequence). Here the CDR3 reads CASSTFGGPSTDTQYF. DNA for the CDR3: TGTGCCAGTAGCACCTTTGGGGGTCCGAGCACGGATACGCAGTATTTT.

This clonotype was seen a few times. The chain uses TRBV7-9 and TRBJ1-6; D may be TRBD1 (5 bases). Germline CDR1 SEHNR, CDR2 FQNEAQ (reference sequence). CDR3 length: 14 residues. Trimming removed 3 bases at V and 9 bases at J, with 12 bases between. CDR3: CASSLATVGSPLHF. The CDR3 nucleotides are TGTGCCAGCAGCTTGGCGACAGTGGGTTCACCCCTCCACTTT.